Shown below are 27 T cell receptor beta chains from a single sample sequenced in a study of cytomegalovirus exposure and HLA in healthy donors. The PCR employed 60 Vbeta primers together with 13 Jbeta primers. Profiled with immunoSEQ multiplex PCR; TCRdb holds only in-frame clones, not every one. The repertoire holds roughly 220,000 clones, more than 60% seen once, with about 1.9% in the top ten. Material for sequencing was PBMCs. These receptors were collected from a woman in her twenties or thirties in good health and CMV-seronegative.

This chain uses TRBV6-6 with TRBJ1-4, with TRBD1 matching over 9 bases. In germline, CDR1 is MNHNY, CDR2 SVGAGI (reference sequence). The junction had 6 bases not matched to a gene; V was cut back by 6 bases and J by 7 bases. The CDR3 length is 14 residues. CDR3 in amino acids: CASRPGQGSEKLFF. The CDR3 DNA reads as TGTGCCAGCAGACCGGGACAGGGTAGTGAAAAACTGTTTTTT.

This clone was counted a few times. The rearrangement links TRBV5-6 to TRBJ1-3; 9 bases agree with TRBD1. CDR3 size: 17 residues. V shed 3 bases and J 2 bases; nucleotides not matched to a gene: 9. The germline V gene encodes CDR1 SGHDT and CDR2 YYEEEE. The CDR3 loop is CASSYKIRDRAGNTIYF. The CDR3 DNA reads as TGTGCCAGCAGCTATAAAATCCGGGACAGGGCTGGAAACACCATATATTTT.

Regarding this clone: One end of the junction varies from germline; a read error may be responsible. The chain has TRBV7-9 and TRBJ1-2; TRBD1 is a possible D gene (5 bases). There are 14 residues in the CDR3. Germline V gene data show CDR1 as SEHNR and CDR2 as FQNEAQ (reference sequence). CDR3 in DNA: TGTTCCAGCAGCTTTACCGGGGGATCCTATGGCTACACCTTC. Its translation is CSSSFTGGSYGYTF.

As regards this clone: The sample contains more than one DNA sequence encoding this CDR3. The chain has TRBV9 and TRBJ1-3; no clear D gene. CDR1 is SGDLS and CDR2 is YYNGEE in the germline V gene. The CDR3 extends over 13 amino acids. Between the trimmed V and J ends, which lost 0 bases and 3 bases, there was a span of 4 bases. The CDR3 reads CASSVGGGNTIYF. CDR3 coding DNA: TGTGCCAGCAGCGTAGGAGGTGGAAACACCATATATTTT.

This chain joins TRBV11-2 and TRBJ1-2; the match to TRBD1 covers 7 bases. V dropped 0 bases and J dropped 7; count of bases not matched to a gene: 5. The CDR3 covers 14 residues. Germline loops: CDR1 SGHAT, CDR2 FQNNGV. CDR3 in amino acids: CASSLEWTGGGYTF. The CDR3 DNA sequence: TGTGCCAGCAGCTTAGAATGGACAGGTGGTGGCTACACCTTC. Full variable domain (rest looked up from reference TRBV11-2 and TRBJ1-2): EAGVAQSPRYKIIEKRQSVAFWCNPISGHATLYWYQQILGQGPKLLIQFQNNGVVDDSQLPKDRFSAERLKGVDSTLKIQPAKLEDSAVYLCASSLEWTGGGYTFGSGTRLTVV.

V usage is TRBV19 and J usage is TRBJ1-5; D uncertain. Germline V lookup: CDR1 LNHDA, CDR2 SQIVND (reference sequence). The CDR3 length is 15 residues. The V end was cut by 7 bases, the J end by 2 bases, with 15 bases between. DNA of the CDR3: TGTGCCAGTACCTTTGGAGCCATTGGCAATCAGCCCCAGCATTTT. Its translation: CASTFGAIGNQPQHF.

With regard to this clone: Other DNA sequences of this sample code for an identical CDR3. The V gene is TRBV6-1, the J gene TRBJ1-1, with D uncertain. The V and J ends lost 3 bases and 4 bases respectively, with 9 bases between them. Per germline, CDR1 MNHNS and CDR2 SASEGT. The CDR3 runs 13 residues. CDR3 coding DNA: TGTGCCAGCAGTGAGGCTCGTGGCACTGAAGCTTTCTTT. Its protein is CASSEARGTEAFF.

Worth noting for this clone: An end of the junction differs from the germline gene, which may be a read error. CDR3 sequence (DNA): TGTTCCAGCAGCCCTCGATGGACTAGCGGGAGGCGGGAGCAGTTCTTC. It codes for CSSSPRWTSGRREQFF. The chain recombines TRBV7-9 with TRBJ2-1; 14 positions agree with TRBD2. CDR3 length: 16 residues. Germline loops: CDR1 SEHNR, CDR2 FQNEAQ (reference sequence).

This clone was counted between two and nine times. This chain joins TRBV18 and TRBJ1-5; D uncertain. V lost 1 base, J lost 5 bases, and 12 bases lay in between. Germline loops: CDR1 KGHSH, CDR2 LQKENI. The CDR3 is 15 amino acids. The CDR3 nucleotides read TGTGCCAGCTCACCACTTGGAGGGAGGGATCAGCCCCAGCATTTT. This sequence encodes CASSPLGGRDQPQHF.

This clone was seen more than once but under ten times. The limits of the CDR3 on the DNA are not certain, so only TCRdb's listed CDR3 is given. V gene TRBV25-1 combines with J gene TRBJ2-5; the D call of TRBD2 is as the table states it, not checked on the DNA. Germline CDR1 is MGHDK and CDR2 is SYGVNS. The CDR3 spans 17 amino acids, including both terminal residues. CDR3 sequence reads: CASSSSGGLGDQETQYF.

This clone appeared a few times. The V and J genes are TRBV7-6 and TRBJ2-7; D is undetermined. Germline V lookup: CDR1 SGHVS, CDR2 FNYEAQ. This CDR3 spans 14 amino acids. V shed 2 bases and J shed 1 base, with 9 bases lying between them. CDR3 sequence (DNA): TGTGCCAGCAGCTTAATGCCGGAGTCCTACGAGCAGTACTTC. Protein sequence: CASSLMPESYEQYF.

The chain links TRBV19 to TRBJ1-1, with D perhaps TRBD1 (5 bases). Looked up from germline, CDR1 is LNHDA and CDR2 is SQIVND (reference sequence). This CDR3 comprises 13 residues. Trimming cost V 6 bases and J 1 base, with 9 bases left between them. The CDR3 bases are TGTGCCAGTAGCCCAGGGAAGAACACTGAAGCTTTCTTT. Translated: CASSPGKNTEAFF.

This sequence joins TRBV15 and TRBJ2-2; the match to TRBD1 covers 9 bases. The junction had 6 bases not matched to a gene; V was cut back by 0 bases and J by 4 bases. The CDR3 has 17 amino acids. The germline gives CDR1 LNHNV, CDR2 YYDKDF (reference sequence). The CDR3 here is CATSRDPPQGATGELFF. The CDR3 nucleotides read TGTGCCACCAGCAGAGATCCCCCACAGGGGGCCACCGGGGAGCTGTTTTTT.

The genes are TRBV7-2 and TRBJ1-2; perhaps TRBD1 as D (6 bases). V was cut by 1 base and J by 6 bases, with 15 bases left in between. CDR1 SGHTA and CDR2 FQGNSA come from the germline V gene. CDR3 size: 15 residues. CDR3 DNA sequence: TGTGCCAGCAGCTTAGACGGGCAGGGGATCCATGGCTACACCTTC. Encoded protein: CASSLDGQGIHGYTF.

The CDR3 spells CASSQPGHPYEQYF. The CDR3 DNA sequence: TGTGCCAGTAGTCAACCGGGACACCCCTACGAGCAGTACTTC. The chain uses TRBV19 and TRBJ2-7, with D perhaps matching TRBD1 (6 bases). Per the germline V gene, CDR1 is LNHDA and CDR2 is SQIVND (reference sequence). The germline V and J ends were trimmed by 5 bases and 2 bases, with 13 bases remaining between them. The CDR3 totals 14 residues.

This clone has only a few counts. This chain links TRBV19 with TRBJ2-1; no firm D call. The CDR3 length is 16 residues. Deletions cut 0 bases from V and 2 bases from J, with 11 bases between. Germline V gene lookup returns CDR1 LNHDA and CDR2 SQIVND (reference sequence). CDR3 in amino acids: CASSIEHLEPYNEQFF. DNA of the CDR3: TGTGCCAGTAGTATAGAACACCTGGAGCCCTACAATGAGCAGTTCTTC.

The chain uses TRBV2 and TRBJ1-4; D might be TRBD1 (5 bases). The CDR3 covers 15 residues. Deletions cut 7 bases from V and 8 bases from J, with 20 bases between. Germline-derived CDR1 and CDR2 are SNHLY and FYNNEI. The CDR3 reads CASTNNRGGSEKLFF. The CDR3, as DNA: TGTGCCAGCACCAACAACCGGGGGGGAAGCGAAAAACTGTTTTTT.

The CDR3 here is CAISDPSTSGGYNEQFF. In nucleotides, the CDR3 is TGTGCCATCAGTGACCCTTCGACTAGCGGGGGTTACAATGAGCAGTTCTTC. V and J are TRBV10-3 and TRBJ2-1, with 12 bases fitting TRBD2. The CDR3 has 17 amino acids. The trim removed 3 bases at V and 4 bases at J, leaving 7 bases unmatched. Germline V gene data show CDR1 as ENHRY and CDR2 as SYGVKD.

The chain links TRBV11-3 to TRBJ1-6, with TRBD1 identical over 8 bases. The CDR3 has 15 amino acids. CDR1 SGHNT and CDR2 YENEEA come from the germline V gene. V trimming: 1 base; J trimming: 5 bases; junction bases outside the gene matches: 1. DNA of the CDR3: TGTGCCAGCAGCTTAGCGGGACAGGATAATTCACCCCTCCACTTT. This sequence encodes CASSLAGQDNSPLHF.

This rearrangement joins TRBV5-1 to TRBJ2-2, with 7 positions matching TRBD2. CDR1 is SGHRS and CDR2 is YFSETQ in the germline V gene. V dropped 7 bases and J dropped 6; count of bases not matched to a gene: 9. The CDR3 runs to 14 residues. The chain's CDR3 is CASSWTRGAGELFF. CDR3 DNA: TGCGCCAGCTCGTGGACCCGGGGGGCCGGGGAGCTGTTTTTT.

J is TRBJ2-5 and V is TRBV7-3; D is perhaps TRBD2 (5 bases). The germline CDR1 and CDR2 sequences are SGHTA and FQGTGA. V lost 7 bases to trimming and J lost 1 base, with 19 bases between them. CDR3 length: 16 amino acids. Written as DNA, the CDR3 is TGTGCCAGCACTCGAACCCGCGGCGGACTCCAAGAGACCCAGTACTTC. As protein: CASTRTRGGLQETQYF.

The chain uses TRBV7-3 and TRBJ2-5; 8 bases agree with TRBD2. The CDR3 runs 16 residues. From germline, CDR1 is SGHTA and CDR2 FQGTGA. Trimming cost V 5 bases and J 3 bases; bases outside gene matches: 11. The CDR3 protein is CASSSPGLGGEETQYF. As DNA, the CDR3 is TGTGCCAGCAGCAGCCCGGGACTAGGTGGCGAAGAGACCCAGTACTTC.

This clone has only a few counts. The J gene is TRBJ2-6, the V gene TRBV7-3, with TRBD1 matching 7 bases. This CDR3 has 15 residues. V lost 5 bases, J lost 0 bases, and 1 base stayed unmatched. Germline assignment: CDR1 SGHTA and CDR2 FQGTGA. The CDR3 here is CASSRDSSGANVLTF. The DNA for the CDR3 is TGTGCCAGCAGCCGGGACAGCTCTGGGGCCAACGTCCTGACTTTC.

The chain has TRBV27 and TRBJ1-2; 11 nucleotides match TRBD1. This CDR3 has 17 residues. Trimming took 1 base from V and 2 from J; bases not matched to a gene: 6. Germline V lookup: CDR1 MNHEY, CDR2 SMNVEV (reference sequence). CDR3 loop: CASSLFYRTGGNYGYTF. The CDR3 nucleotides read TGTGCCAGCAGTTTATTCTATCGGACAGGGGGCAACTATGGCTACACCTTC.

This rearrangement joins TRBV30 to TRBJ1-2; D is perhaps TRBD1 (5 bases). Germline CDR1 is GTSNPN and CDR2 is SVGIG (reference sequence). This CDR3 has 14 residues. V lost 0 bases to trimming and J lost 1 base, with 9 bases between them. In DNA, the CDR3 is TGTGCCTGGAGTGTTGCAGGGATTAACTATGGCTACACCTTC. Translated: CAWSVAGINYGYTF. Complete variable domain (other parts from reference TRBV30 and TRBJ1-2): SQTIHQWPATLVQPVGSPLSLECTVEGTSNPNLYWYRQAAGRGLQLLFYSVGIGQISSEVPQNLSASRPQDRQFILSSKKLLLSDSGFYLCAWSVAGINYGYTFGSGTRLTVV.

The chain combines TRBV6-6 with TRBJ1-1, with a tentative D call TRBD1 (5 bases). Germline lookup yields CDR1 MNHNY and CDR2 SVGAGI (reference sequence). The V end lost 10 bases, the J end lost 6 bases, and 15 bases lay between the germline ends. The CDR3 covers 12 residues. The CDR3 loop reads CAIRSQGSEAFF. Written as DNA, the CDR3 is TGTGCCATTAGATCCCAGGGATCTGAAGCTTTCTTT.

As concerns this clone: Sequence at one end of the junction differs from germline and may be a read error. This chain links TRBV10-1 with TRBJ2-7; D perhaps matches TRBD2 (7 bases). The CDR3 runs 14 residues. Germline V gene sequence: CDR1 WNHNN, CDR2 SYGVQD (reference sequence). CDR3 in amino acids: CASRPQVEGGRLHF. CDR3 nucleotides: TGCGCCAGCAGGCCCCAGGTGGAGGGGGGGCGGCTACACTTC.